Following are 26 T cell receptor beta chains from one sample sequenced in a study of graft-versus-host responses after intestinal transplantation. Measured with immunoSEQ multiplex PCR; TCRdb has only the in-frame clones, and not every one. The data contain 10,000 to 15,000 clones, 30% of them singletons. Co-plated with 200,000 CFSE-labeled responder cells were 200,000 irradiated, violet-dye-labeled stimulator cells. The sample was alloreactive CD8+ T cells from a mixed lymphocyte reaction culture, taken before intestinal transplant. The subset: CFSE-low proliferating T cells sorted from roughly 6-day pre-transplant mixed lymphocyte reaction (GvH or HvG direction). The source is a human patient who received an intestinal transplant.

The J gene is TRBJ2-1, the V gene TRBV6-7, with a possible D match to TRBD2 (5 bases). TRBV6-7 is labeled an ORF, and its function is uncertain. The CDR3 is made up of 17 amino acids. V shed 6 bases and J shed 0 bases, with 18 bases lying between them. DNA of the CDR3: TGTGCCAGCAGAACAATCCCTAGCTGGAGCTCCTACAATGAGCAGTTCTTC. This codes for CASRTIPSWSSYNEQFF.

This clone was observed a handful of times. This clone may be a read error of a much larger clone one base away. V gene TRBV4-2 combines with J gene TRBJ2-2; 10 bases are shared with TRBD2. The CDR3 length is 18 residues. Germline V gene data show CDR1 as LGHNA and CDR2 as YNFKEQ. Trimming removed 4 bases from V and 0 bases from J; junction bases left unmatched: 8. CDR3 in amino acids: CASSLDGLAGANTGELFF. The CDR3, as DNA: TGTGCCAGCAGCCTTGATGGGCTAGCGGGGGCGAACACCGGGGAGCTGTTTTTT.

This clone has a handful of counts. The chain carries TRBV2 and TRBJ1-1, with D maybe TRBD1 (6 bases). Per the germline V gene, CDR1 is SNHLY and CDR2 is FYNNEI. Trimming shortened V by 3 bases and J by 1 base, and 12 bases separated the two germline ends. The CDR3 covers 15 residues. CDR3 protein: CASSEGAHQNTEAFF. The CDR3 DNA follows: TGTGCCAGCAGTGAGGGGGCCCACCAGAACACTGAAGCTTTCTTT. Variable domain in full (rest from reference TRBV2 and TRBJ1-1): EPEVTQTPSHQVTQMGQEVILRCVPISNHLYFYWYRQILGQKVEFLVSFYNNEISEKSEIFDDQFSVERPDGSNFTLKIRSTKLEDSAMYFCASSEGAHQNTEAFFGQGTRLTVV.

In DNA, the CDR3 is TGTGCCAGCAGTGGGTGGGGGGCCTCCTACGAGCAGTACTTC. Translated: CASSGWGASYEQYF. J is TRBJ2-7 and V is TRBV2; D is possibly TRBD1 or TRBD2 (6 bases each). Germline CDR1 reads SNHLY; CDR2 reads FYNNEI. V lost 4 bases to trimming and J lost 0 bases, with 10 bases between them. The CDR3 has 14 amino acids.

This clone is termed medium-sized. This chain uses TRBV10-2 with TRBJ2-5; D might be TRBD1 (5 bases). CDR1 and CDR2 (germline): WSHSY, SAAADI. V gave up 8 bases and J gave up 4 bases, with 11 bases separating them. This CDR3 has 12 amino acids. For the CDR3, the DNA is TGCGCCAGCGGATACAGGAGAGAGACCCAGTACTTC. Its translation: CASGYRRETQYF.

The chain couples TRBV10-3 to TRBJ2-3; the D gene is possibly TRBD2 (5 bases). Deletions cut 2 bases from V and 5 bases from J, with 8 bases between. The germline gives CDR1 ENHRY, CDR2 SYGVKD. The CDR3 contains 13 residues. The CDR3 bases are TGTGCCATCAGTGAGGGGAGAGGAGATACGCAGTATTTT. It specifies CAISEGRGDTQYF.

The chain combines TRBV7-3 with TRBJ2-7; D is tentatively TRBD1 or TRBD2 (5 bases each). CDR3 length: 14 amino acids. Trimming removed 5 bases at V and 0 bases at J, with 11 bases between. The germline gives CDR1 SGHTA, CDR2 FQGTGA. Here the CDR3 DNA reads TGTGCCAGCAGCCCCTTTGGGGGCTCCTACGAGCAGTACTTC. Its protein is CASSPFGGSYEQYF.

The rearrangement uses TRBV15 and TRBJ2-5; a possible D gene is TRBD2 (5 bases). The germline V and J ends were trimmed by 3 bases and 1 base, with 18 bases remaining between them. The germline CDR1 and CDR2 sequences are LNHNV and YYDKDF (reference sequence). The CDR3 is made up of 17 amino acids. Here the CDR3 reads CATSSLLGPRPQETQYF. Written as DNA, the CDR3 is TGTGCCACCAGCAGTTTACTAGGCCCTAGGCCCCAAGAGACCCAGTACTTC.

This clone was observed a few times. The chain combines TRBV6-1 with TRBJ2-7, with 10 bases fitting TRBD2. Germline trimming cut 5 bases from V and 0 bases from J; bases unmatched to any gene: 1. CDR1 is MNHNS and CDR2 is SASEGT in the germline V gene. This CDR3 spans 14 amino acids. CDR3 sequence (DNA): TGTGCCAGCAGTTTAGCGGGGGGCTCCTACGAGCAGTACTTC. This gives the protein CASSLAGGSYEQYF.

The V and J genes are TRBV5-4 and TRBJ1-1; D might be TRBD1 (5 bases). The germline V gene has CDR1 SGHNT and CDR2 YYREEE (reference sequence). The V end lost 4 bases, the J end lost 2 bases, and 12 bases lay between the germline ends. The CDR3 is 14 amino acids. The CDR3 bases are TGTGCCAGCAGCGCAGGGCGAGGCAACACTGAAGCTTTCTTT. It specifies CASSAGRGNTEAFF.

The gene calls are TRBV7-9 and TRBJ1-5; D is possibly TRBD1 (5 bases). V was cut by 1 base and J by 4 bases, with 8 bases left in between. Germline CDR1 reads SEHNR; CDR2 reads FQNEAQ (reference sequence). The CDR3 runs to 14 residues. The CDR3 protein is CASSLGQGNQPQHF. CDR3 nucleotides: TGTGCCAGCAGCTTAGGGCAGGGAAATCAGCCCCAGCATTTT.

This clone was seen more than once but under ten times. The chain combines TRBV7-3 with TRBJ2-1, with D tentatively TRBD2 (5 bases). V shed 2 bases and J shed 5 bases, with 10 bases lying between them. Germline V gene data show CDR1 as SGHTA and CDR2 as FQGTGA. This CDR3 has 14 residues. The CDR3 is CASSLVVGDNEQFF. The DNA for the CDR3 is TGTGCCAGCAGCTTAGTAGTGGGAGACAATGAGCAGTTCTTC.

By sample share, this clone is medium-sized. The chain joins TRBV28 to TRBJ1-2; 10 bases are shared with TRBD1. This CDR3 has 15 residues. Germline CDR1 and CDR2: MDHEN and SYDVKM. V gave up 2 bases and J gave up 4 bases; unmatched junction bases: 4. The CDR3 here is CASSLGTGVFYGYTF. The CDR3 coding sequence is TGTGCCAGCAGTTTAGGGACAGGGGTATTCTATGGCTACACCTTC.

This clone was seen more than once but under ten times. This chain joins TRBV19 and TRBJ2-1; 10 bases match TRBD1. The germline V gene encodes CDR1 LNHDA and CDR2 SQIVND (reference sequence). This CDR3 comprises 15 residues. V dropped 6 bases and J dropped 6; count of bases not matched to a gene: 8. This CDR3 reads CASREWDRGVNEQFF. The CDR3 region has the DNA TGTGCCAGTAGGGAATGGGACAGGGGCGTCAATGAGCAGTTCTTC.

By share, this clone ranks as medium-sized. The genes are TRBV7-3 and TRBJ1-1; possibly TRBD1 for D (5 bases). Germline CDR1 SGHTA, CDR2 FQGTGA. The CDR3 is 14 amino acids. The V gene lost 2 bases and the J gene lost 1 base, with 8 bases spanning the gap. CDR3 region: CASSLGAGNTEAFF. DNA of the CDR3: TGTGCCAGCAGCTTAGGGGCAGGGAACACTGAAGCTTTCTTT.

The rearrangement links TRBV10-2 to TRBJ1-3; 9 positions agree with TRBD1. V lost 8 bases to trimming and J lost 6 bases; unmatched junction nucleotides: 17. The CDR3 consists of 17 residues. CDR1 and CDR2 (germline): WSHSY, SAAADI. For the CDR3, the DNA is TGCGCCAGCTCGCCCATTCCGGGACAGGGTAATAAAAACACCATATATTTT. Its protein product is CASSPIPGQGNKNTIYF.

The chain carries TRBV15 and TRBJ1-1; D gene unclear. The V end lost 3 bases, the J end lost 10 bases, and 21 bases lay between the germline ends. Germline loops: CDR1 LNHNV, CDR2 YYDKDF (reference sequence). This CDR3 contains 15 residues. CDR3 amino acids: CATSSDPGHFLGAFF. The CDR3 bases are TGTGCCACCAGCAGTGACCCGGGTCATTTCTTGGGAGCTTTCTTT.

The CDR3 loop reads CASSLADNEQFF. The CDR3 DNA reads as TGTGCCAGCAGTTTAGCGGACAATGAGCAGTTCTTC. The rearrangement joins TRBV27 to TRBJ2-1; D gene unclear. Trimming took 2 bases from V and 5 from J, leaving 4 bases between them. Germline V gene sequence: CDR1 MNHEY, CDR2 SMNVEV (reference sequence). The CDR3 runs 12 residues.

This clone has a handful of counts. The chain carries TRBV6-5 and TRBJ2-2, with unresolved D. Germline-derived CDR1 and CDR2 are MNHEY and SVGAGI. The CDR3 consists of 13 residues. V was cut by 2 bases and J by 3 bases, with 4 bases left in between. CDR3 sequence: CASSYGDTGELFF. The CDR3 region has the DNA TGTGCCAGCAGTTACGGGGACACCGGGGAGCTGTTTTTT.

The genes are TRBV7-9 and TRBJ1-5; 11 bases agree with TRBD1. With V trimmed by 1 base and J by 7 bases, 12 bases remained unmatched. This CDR3 has 18 residues. Germline loops: CDR1 SEHNR, CDR2 FQNEAQ (reference sequence). CDR3 bases: TGTGCCAGCAGCTTAGACCCGGGACAGGGGGTCAGAGGCCAGCCCCAGCATTTT. Translating gives CASSLDPGQGVRGQPQHF.

The chain has TRBV5-1 and TRBJ1-1, with 8 bases aligning to TRBD1. The CDR3 totals 14 residues. Germline values: CDR1 SGHRS, CDR2 YFSETQ. After removal of 0 bases from V and 4 bases from J, the junction contained 2 bases not matched to a gene. The CDR3 spells CASSLVQGGTEAFF. CDR3 in DNA: TGCGCCAGCAGCTTGGTACAGGGGGGCACTGAAGCTTTCTTT.

The rearrangement links TRBV7-9 to TRBJ2-1, with D maybe TRBD2 (6 bases). Between the trimmed V and J ends, which lost 5 bases and 8 bases, there was a span of 13 bases. The CDR3 extends over 13 amino acids. The germline V gene has CDR1 SEHNR and CDR2 FQNEAQ (reference sequence). The DNA for the CDR3 is TGTGCCAGCAGCCAGAGCCTAGCGTATGAGCAGTTCTTC. This encodes CASSQSLAYEQFF.

By sample fraction, this clone is medium-sized. CDR3: CASSNPGQGDYEQYF. CDR3 nucleotides: TGTGCCAGTAGCAACCCGGGACAGGGAGACTACGAGCAGTACTTC. The genes are TRBV19 and TRBJ2-7; 9 bases match TRBD1. Germline assignment: CDR1 LNHDA and CDR2 SQIVND (reference sequence). V lost 6 bases to trimming and J lost 3 bases; unmatched junction nucleotides: 9. This CDR3 is 15 amino acids long. Full variable domain (missing parts from reference TRBV19 and TRBJ2-7): DGGITQSPKYLFRKEGQNVTLSCEQNLNHDAMYWYRQDPGQGLRLIYYSQIVNDFQKGDIAEGYSVSREKKESFPLTVTSAQKNPTAFYLCASSNPGQGDYEQYFGPGTRLTVT.

The CDR3 coding sequence is TGTGCCAGCAGCTTAAGGGACAAGCGAGGTGCCAAAAACATTCAGTACTTC. This encodes CASSLRDKRGAKNIQYF. J is TRBJ2-4 and V is TRBV11-2; D may be TRBD1 (6 bases). CDR3 length: 17 amino acids. V was clipped by 2 bases and J by 1 base, with 15 bases between them. Germline V lookup: CDR1 SGHAT, CDR2 FQNNGV.

This clone was seen a single time. The chain joins TRBV4-1 to TRBJ2-3, with 8 bases matching TRBD2. Germline loops: CDR1 MGHRA, CDR2 YSYEKL. The length of the CDR3 is 14 residues. Trimming removed 3 bases from V and 1 base from J; junction bases left unmatched: 0. CDR3 region: CASSQTSGTDTQYF. The CDR3 DNA follows: TGCGCCAGCAGCCAGACTAGCGGCACAGATACGCAGTATTTT.

In nucleotides, the CDR3 is TGTGCCAGCAGCTTATACCGGGACTGGCTAGCCAAAAACATTCAGTACTTC. Translation gives CASSLYRDWLAKNIQYF. V gene TRBV5-6 combines with J gene TRBJ2-4; perhaps TRBD2 as D (6 bases). CDR1 is SGHDT and CDR2 is YYEEEE in the germline V gene. Trimming shortened V by 2 bases and J by 0 bases, and 15 bases separated the two germline ends. The CDR3 covers 17 residues. Supplemented by reference TRBV5-6 and TRBJ2-4, the full variable domain reads DAGVTQSPTHLIKTRGQQVTLRCSPKSGHDTVSWYQQALGQGPQFIFQYYEEEERQRGNFPDRFSGHQFPNYSSELNVNALLLGDSALYLCASSLYRDWLAKNIQYFGAGTRLSVL.